This T cell receptor beta chain was sequenced during a study of blood T cell repertoires in COVID-19. Study information: Sources were T cells, B-cell-depleted T cells, or PBMCs; the material itself was cDNA or gDNA.

Authors' analysis steps: Reference gene primers were amplified, and this amplification served to estimate nucleated cell counts. The method was immunoSEQ multiplex PCR; TCRdb's version includes in-frame clones alone and lacks a portion of them. Clonal size and the V and J genes are those of that table, whereas D and trimming came from the DNA. In the table there are hundreds of thousands of clones, 88% of which are singletons. Trimming cost V 0 bases and J 4 bases, with 9 bases left between them. This CDR3 region has 14 residues. Per germline, CDR1 SEHNR and CDR2 FQNEAQ (reference sequence). In Seattle, patients joined the study during active infection and were tracked longitudinally.

This receptor was obtained from a woman aged 25 to 45 with COVID-19, enrolled during active disease. What was sequenced was peripheral blood. This chain uses TRBV7-9 with TRBJ1-2; the D is unclear. The CDR3 region is CASSLARDFYGYTF. CDR3 DNA sequence: TGTGCCAGCAGCTTAGCGAGGGATTTCTATGGCTACACCTTC.